Below, 7 T cell receptor beta chains from the same sample are listed, as sequenced in a study of radiotherapy plus CTLA-4 blockade in lung cancer. Some clones are missing from TCRdb's copy, which holds only in-frame ones; the method was immunoSEQ multiplex PCR. The table has about 46,000 clones, 77% seen once; the top ten hold about 2.5%. Sequences were derived from peripheral blood, sampled from a patient treated with radiotherapy plus ipilimumab. These receptors were collected from a human donor with non-small cell lung cancer whose response to radiotherapy plus ipilimumab could not be evaluated.

The V gene is TRBV7-2, the J gene TRBJ2-7; tentatively, D is TRBD2 (6 bases). The V gene lost 5 bases and the J gene lost 6 bases, with 8 bases spanning the gap. The CDR3 is 11 amino acids. Per germline, CDR1 SGHTA and CDR2 FQGNSA. CDR3 region: CASSNGGEQYF. For the CDR3, the DNA is TGTGCCAGCAGCAACGGGGGCGAGCAGTACTTC.

The chain employs TRBV2 and TRBJ2-3, with TRBD2 identical over 12 bases. The V gene's germline CDR1 is SNHLY and CDR2 FYNNEI. CDR3 length: 15 residues. V lost 4 bases, J lost 6 bases, and 5 bases stayed unmatched. Here the CDR3 reads CASSASGGARDTQYF. CDR3 nucleotides: TGTGCCAGCAGTGCTAGCGGGGGGGCCAGGGATACGCAGTATTTT.

This chain connects TRBV4-2 to TRBJ1-4, with 8 bases lining up with TRBD1. In germline, CDR1 is LGHNA, CDR2 YNFKEQ. This CDR3 is 15 amino acids long. Losses at the gene ends were 2 bases for V and 6 bases for J; bases not matched to a gene: 5. Written as DNA, the CDR3 is TGTGCCAGCAGCCAATTACAGGACAGGGATGAAAAACTGTTTTTT. Protein product: CASSQLQDRDEKLFF.

J is TRBJ2-3 and V is TRBV23-1; TRBD1 agrees at 7 bases. TRBV23-1 is recorded as an ORF, its role being uncertain. CDR3 length: 12 amino acids. Unmatched junction bases numbered 3, after V lost 6 bases and J lost 6 bases. CDR3 loop: CASRRGLDTQYF. CDR3 coding DNA: TGCGCCAGCAGAAGGGGGCTGGATACGCAGTATTTT.

By frequency in the sample, this clone is medium-sized. The CDR3 protein is CASSDTGTSGIGQYF. The DNA for the CDR3 is TGTGCCAGCAGCGATACCGGGACTAGCGGGATCGGGCAGTACTTC. This chain connects TRBV7-8 to TRBJ2-7; 13 positions match TRBD2. Germline CDR1 is SGHVS and CDR2 is FQNEAQ. Trimming took 5 bases from V and 9 from J; bases not matched to a gene: 10. The CDR3 consists of 15 residues.

This clone occurred once. CDR3: CASSVSGTGVADTQYF. The CDR3 nucleotides are TGTGCCAGCAGCGTCTCCGGGACAGGGGTAGCAGATACGCAGTATTTT. The chain has TRBV9 and TRBJ2-3, with 10 bases aligning to TRBD1. The junction had 7 bases not matched to a gene; V was cut back by 2 bases and J by 4 bases. The CDR3 spans 16 residues. CDR1 is SGDLS and CDR2 is YYNGEE in the germline V gene.

The chain has TRBV4-2 and TRBJ1-1; TRBD1 aligns across 7 bases. Germline V gene data show CDR1 as LGHNA and CDR2 as YNFKEQ. This CDR3 has 15 amino acids. V trimming: 4 bases; J trimming: 0 bases; junction bases outside the gene matches: 5. The CDR3 DNA is TGTGCCAGCAGCCTACAGGGGTCGATGAACACTGAAGCTTTCTTT. Translation gives CASSLQGSMNTEAFF.